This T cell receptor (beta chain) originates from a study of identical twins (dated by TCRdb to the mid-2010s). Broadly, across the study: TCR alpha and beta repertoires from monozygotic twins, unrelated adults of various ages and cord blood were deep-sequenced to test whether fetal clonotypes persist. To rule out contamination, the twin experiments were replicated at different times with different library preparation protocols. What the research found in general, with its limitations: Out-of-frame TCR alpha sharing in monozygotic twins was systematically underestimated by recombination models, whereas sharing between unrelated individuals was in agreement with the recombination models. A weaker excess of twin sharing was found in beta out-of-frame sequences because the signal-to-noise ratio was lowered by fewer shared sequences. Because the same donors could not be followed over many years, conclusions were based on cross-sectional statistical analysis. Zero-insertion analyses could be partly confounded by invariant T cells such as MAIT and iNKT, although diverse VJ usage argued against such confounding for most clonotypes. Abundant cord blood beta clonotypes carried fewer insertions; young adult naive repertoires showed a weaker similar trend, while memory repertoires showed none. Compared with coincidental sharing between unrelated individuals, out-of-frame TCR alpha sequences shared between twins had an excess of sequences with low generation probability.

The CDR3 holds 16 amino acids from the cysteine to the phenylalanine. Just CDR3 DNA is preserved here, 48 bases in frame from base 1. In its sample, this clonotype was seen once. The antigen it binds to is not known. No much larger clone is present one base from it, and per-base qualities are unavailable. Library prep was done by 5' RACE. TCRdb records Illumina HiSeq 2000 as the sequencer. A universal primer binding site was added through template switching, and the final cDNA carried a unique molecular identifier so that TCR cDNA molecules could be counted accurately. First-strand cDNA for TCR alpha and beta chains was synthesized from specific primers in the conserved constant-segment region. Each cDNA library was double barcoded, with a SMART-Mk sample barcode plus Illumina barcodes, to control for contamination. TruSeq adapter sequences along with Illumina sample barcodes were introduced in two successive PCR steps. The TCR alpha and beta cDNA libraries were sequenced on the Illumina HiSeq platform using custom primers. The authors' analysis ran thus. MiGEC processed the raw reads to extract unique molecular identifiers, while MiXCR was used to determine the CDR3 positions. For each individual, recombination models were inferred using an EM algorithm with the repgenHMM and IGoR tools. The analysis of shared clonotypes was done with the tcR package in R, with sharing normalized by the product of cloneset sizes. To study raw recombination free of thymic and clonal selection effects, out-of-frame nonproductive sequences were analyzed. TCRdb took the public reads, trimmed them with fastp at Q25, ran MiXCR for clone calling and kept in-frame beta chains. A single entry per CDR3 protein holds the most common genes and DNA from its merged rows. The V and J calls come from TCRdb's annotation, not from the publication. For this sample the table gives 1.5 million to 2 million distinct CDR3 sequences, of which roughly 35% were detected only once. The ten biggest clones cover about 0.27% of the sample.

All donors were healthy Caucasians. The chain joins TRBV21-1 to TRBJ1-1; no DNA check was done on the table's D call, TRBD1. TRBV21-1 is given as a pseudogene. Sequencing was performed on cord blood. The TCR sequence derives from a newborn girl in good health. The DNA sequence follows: TGTGCCAGCAGCTTCGGCGTCTCAGGGGGTAACACTGAAGCTTTCTTT. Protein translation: CASSFGVSGGNTEAFF.